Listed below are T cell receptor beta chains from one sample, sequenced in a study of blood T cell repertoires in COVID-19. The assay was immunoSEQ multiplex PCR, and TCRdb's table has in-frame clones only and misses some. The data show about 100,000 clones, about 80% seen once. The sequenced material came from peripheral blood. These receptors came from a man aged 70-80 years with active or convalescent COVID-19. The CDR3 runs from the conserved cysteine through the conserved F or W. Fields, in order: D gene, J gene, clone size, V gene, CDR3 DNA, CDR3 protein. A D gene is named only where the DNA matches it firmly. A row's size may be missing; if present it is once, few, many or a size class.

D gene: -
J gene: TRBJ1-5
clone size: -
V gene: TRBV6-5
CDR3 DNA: TGTGCCAGCATTCCGCAGGGGACACATCAGCCCCAGCATTTT
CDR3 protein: CASIPQGTHQPQHF

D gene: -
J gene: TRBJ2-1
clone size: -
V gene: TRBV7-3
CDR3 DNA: TGTGCCAGCAGCACACAGGGAGTCGGTGAGCAGTTCTTC
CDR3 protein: CASSTQGVGEQFF

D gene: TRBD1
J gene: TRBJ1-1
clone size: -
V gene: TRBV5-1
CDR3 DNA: TGCGCCAGCAGCGCCGGACAGGGTACCTCTGAAGCTTTCTTT
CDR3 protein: CASSAGQGTSEAFF

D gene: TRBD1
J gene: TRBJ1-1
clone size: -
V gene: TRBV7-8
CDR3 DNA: TGTGCCAGCAGTTTTGGACAGGCAGCTCCCTTGGGGACTGAAGCTTTCTTT
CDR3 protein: CASSFGQAAPLGTEAFF

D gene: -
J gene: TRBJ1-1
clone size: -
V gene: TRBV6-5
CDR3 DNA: TGTGCCAGCAACCGGAGGGGGGGTATGACTGAAGCTTTCTTT
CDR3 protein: CASNRRGGMTEAFF

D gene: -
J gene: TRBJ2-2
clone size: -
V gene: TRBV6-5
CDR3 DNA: TGTGCCAGCCGGGAGCGCAGAGGGGAGCTGTTTTTT
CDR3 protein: CASRERRGELFF

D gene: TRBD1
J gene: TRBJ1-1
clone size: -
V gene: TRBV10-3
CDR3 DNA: TGTGCCATCAGAGAAGGGACAGACAACACTGAAGCTTTCTTT
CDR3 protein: CAIREGTDNTEAFF

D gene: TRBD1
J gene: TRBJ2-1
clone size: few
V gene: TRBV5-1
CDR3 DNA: TGCGCCAGCAGCTTACAGGGGGCCTACAATGAGCAGTTCTTC
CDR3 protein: CASSLQGAYNEQFF

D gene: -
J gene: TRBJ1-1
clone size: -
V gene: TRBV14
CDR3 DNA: TGTGCCAGCAGCCAAGGAAACACAAACACTGAAGCTTTCTTT
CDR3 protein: CASSQGNTNTEAFF

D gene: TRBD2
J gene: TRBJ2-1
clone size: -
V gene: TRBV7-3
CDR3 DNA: TGTGCCAGCAGCTCGGGCGGGACTAGCGGGAGCGGCAGGTTCTTC
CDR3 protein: CASSSGGTSGSGRFF

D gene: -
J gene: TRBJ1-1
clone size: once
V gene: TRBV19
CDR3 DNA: TGTGCCAGTAGTCCAGGGTGGATGAACACTGAAGCTTTCTTT
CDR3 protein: CASSPGWMNTEAFF

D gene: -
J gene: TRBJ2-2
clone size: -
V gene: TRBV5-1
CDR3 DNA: TGCGCCAGCAGCTTCAGTCAGAACACCGGGGAGCTGTTTTTT
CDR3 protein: CASSFSQNTGELFF

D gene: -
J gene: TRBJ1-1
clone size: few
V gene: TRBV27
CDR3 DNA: TGTGCCAGCCTTATGGGGGGTAAAGCTTTCTTT
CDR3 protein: CASLMGGKAFF

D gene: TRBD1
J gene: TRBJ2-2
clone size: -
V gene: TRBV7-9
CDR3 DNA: TGTGCCAGCAGCCCTCCAGACAGGGCGAACACCGGGGAGCTGTTTTTT
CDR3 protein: CASSPPDRANTGELFF

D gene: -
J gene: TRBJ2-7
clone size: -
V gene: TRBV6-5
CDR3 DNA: TGTGCCAGCAGACCCCGACAGGGAGGATACGAGCAGTACTTC
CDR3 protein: CASRPRQGGYEQYF

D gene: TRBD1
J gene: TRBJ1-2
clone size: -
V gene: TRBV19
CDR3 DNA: TGTGCCAGTACCACCAAGACAGGGGGGAACTATGGCTACACCTTC
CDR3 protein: CASTTKTGGNYGYTF

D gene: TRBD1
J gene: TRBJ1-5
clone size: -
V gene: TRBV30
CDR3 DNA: TGTGCCTGGAGTTATAGACAGGGTTCGACCCAGCATTTT
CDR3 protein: CAWSYRQGSTQHF

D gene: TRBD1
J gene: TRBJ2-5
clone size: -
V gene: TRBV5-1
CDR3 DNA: TGCGCCAGCAGCATCGGGACAGGGCAAGAGACCCAGTACTTC
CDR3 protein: CASSIGTGQETQYF

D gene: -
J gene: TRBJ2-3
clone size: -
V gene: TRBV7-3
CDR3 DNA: TGTGCCAGCAGCCCGGACACAAGCACAGATACGCAGTATTTT
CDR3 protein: CASSPDTSTDTQYF

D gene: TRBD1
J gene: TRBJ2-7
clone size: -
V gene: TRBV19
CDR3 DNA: TGTGCCACCTCAGGGACAGGGTATATCCACGAGCAGTACTTC
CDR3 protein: CATSGTGYIHEQYF

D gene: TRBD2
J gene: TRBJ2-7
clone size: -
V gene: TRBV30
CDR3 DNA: TGTGCCTGGAACCCCGGACTAGCGGGAGGGGGGAACGAGCAGTACTTC
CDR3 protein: CAWNPGLAGGGNEQYF

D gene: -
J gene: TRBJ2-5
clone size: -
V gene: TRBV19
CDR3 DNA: TGTGCCAGTAGTCCCAGGGACGGGGGAGAGACCCAGTACTTC
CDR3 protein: CASSPRDGGETQYF

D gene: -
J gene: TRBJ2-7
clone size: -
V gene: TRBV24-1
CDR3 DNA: TGTGCCACCAGTGATTTGGGGGGGTCCGAGCAGTACTTC
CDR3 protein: CATSDLGGSEQYF

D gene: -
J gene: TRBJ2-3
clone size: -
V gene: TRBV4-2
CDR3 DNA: TGTGCCAGCAGCCAAGATTTACTAGCTGGCACAGATACGCAGTATTTT
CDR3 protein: CASSQDLLAGTDTQYF

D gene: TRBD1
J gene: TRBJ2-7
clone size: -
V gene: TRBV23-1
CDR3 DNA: TGCGCCAGCAGTCAATCGCAGGAAAAGGGACAGGGTCGACACGAGCAGTACTTC
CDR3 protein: CASSQSQEKGQGRHEQYF

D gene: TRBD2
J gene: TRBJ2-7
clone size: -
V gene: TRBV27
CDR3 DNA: TGTGCCAGCAGCACCGGACTAGCGGGAGTCTACGAGCAGTACTTC
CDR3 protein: CASSTGLAGVYEQYF

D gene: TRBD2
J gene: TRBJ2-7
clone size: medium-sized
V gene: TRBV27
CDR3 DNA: TGTGCCAGCAGTTTATCGGGAGGGAACGAGCAGTACTTC
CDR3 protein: CASSLSGGNEQYF

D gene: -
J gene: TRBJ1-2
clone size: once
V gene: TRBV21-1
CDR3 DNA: TGTGCCAGCAGCAAACGATCGGCTAACTATGGCTACACCTTC
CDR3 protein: CASSKRSANYGYTF

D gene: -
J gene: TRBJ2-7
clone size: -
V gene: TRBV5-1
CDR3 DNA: TGCGCCAGCAGCCATACAAAGGACTTGCAGTACTTC
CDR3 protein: CASSHTKDLQYF

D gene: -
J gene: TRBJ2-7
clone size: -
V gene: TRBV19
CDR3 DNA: TGTGCCAGTAGTATAGGATACAGCTACGAGCAGTACTTC
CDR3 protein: CASSIGYSYEQYF

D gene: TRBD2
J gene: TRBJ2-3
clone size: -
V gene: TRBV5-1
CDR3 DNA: TGCGCCAGCAGCTCGGGGCTAGCGGGCCGGACAGATACGCAGTATTTT
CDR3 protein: CASSSGLAGRTDTQYF

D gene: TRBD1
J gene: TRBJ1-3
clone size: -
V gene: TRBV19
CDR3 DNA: TGTGCCAGCCGACAGGGATCTGGAACGGGAACCATATATTTT
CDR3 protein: CASRQGSGTGTIYF

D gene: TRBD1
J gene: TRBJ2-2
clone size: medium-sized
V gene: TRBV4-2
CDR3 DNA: TGTGCCAGCAAAACAGGGGGGACGAACACCGGGGAGCTGTTTTTT
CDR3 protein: CASKTGGTNTGELFF

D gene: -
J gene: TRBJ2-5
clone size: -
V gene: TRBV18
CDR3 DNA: TGTGCCAGCTCACCACCGAATGAAGGGGTGGAGACCCAGTACTTC
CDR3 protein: CASSPPNEGVETQYF

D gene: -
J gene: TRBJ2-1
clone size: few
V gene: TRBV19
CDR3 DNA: TGTGCCAGTAGTATAGATCGACAGATAGGTGAGCAGTTCTTC
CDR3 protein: CASSIDRQIGEQFF

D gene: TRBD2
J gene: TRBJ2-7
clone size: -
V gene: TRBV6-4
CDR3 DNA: TGTGCCAGCCGGACAGCGGGGGAGCGTGTAGAGCAGTACTTC
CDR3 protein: CASRTAGERVEQYF

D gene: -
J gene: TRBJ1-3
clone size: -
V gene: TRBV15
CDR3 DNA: TGTGCCACCAGCAGAGAGCGGCTTGGAAACACCATATATTTT
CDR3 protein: CATSRERLGNTIYF

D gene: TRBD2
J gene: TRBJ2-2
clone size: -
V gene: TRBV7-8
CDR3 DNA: TGTGCCAGCAGCCCAGATCTAGCGGGGGGGCGTGGTACCGGGGAGCTGTTTTTT
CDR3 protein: CASSPDLAGGRGTGELFF

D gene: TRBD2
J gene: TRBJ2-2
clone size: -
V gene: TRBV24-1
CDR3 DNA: TGTGCCACCAGTGATCCCTGGAGGACTAGCGGGAGGACCGGGGAGCTGTTTTTT
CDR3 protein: CATSDPWRTSGRTGELFF

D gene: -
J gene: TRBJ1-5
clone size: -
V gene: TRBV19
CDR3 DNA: TGTGCCAGACTTAAAGGGGGTCCGGGCCAGGGTAATTGTCAGCCCCAGCATTTT
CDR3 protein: CARLKGGPGQGNCQPQHF

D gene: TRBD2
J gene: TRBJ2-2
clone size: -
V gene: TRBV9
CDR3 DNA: TGTGCCAGCAGCCCCCAGGGACTAGCGGGAGAGACCGGGGAGCTGTTTTTT
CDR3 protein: CASSPQGLAGETGELFF

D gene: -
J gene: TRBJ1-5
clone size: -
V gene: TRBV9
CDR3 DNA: TGTGCCAGCAGCGTAGTGGGGCAGGGGAATCAGCCCCAGCATTTT
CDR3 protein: CASSVVGQGNQPQHF

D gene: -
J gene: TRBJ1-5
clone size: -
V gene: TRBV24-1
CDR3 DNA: TGTGCCACCGCAGGGGATCGCAATCAGCCCCAGCATTTT
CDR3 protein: CATAGDRNQPQHF

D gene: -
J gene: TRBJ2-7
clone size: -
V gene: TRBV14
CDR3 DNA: TGTGCCAGCAGCCCAGGGTTTCTCTACGAGCAGTACTTC
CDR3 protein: CASSPGFLYEQYF

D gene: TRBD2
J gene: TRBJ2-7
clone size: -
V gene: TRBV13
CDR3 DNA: TGTGCCAGCAGCCAGGCGGGGGGGCAGGGAACACGAGAGCAGTACTTC
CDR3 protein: CASSQAGGQGTREQYF

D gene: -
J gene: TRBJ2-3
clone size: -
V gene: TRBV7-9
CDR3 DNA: TGTGCCAGCAGCTCACAATTACATGCAGATACGCAGTATTTT
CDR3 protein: CASSSQLHADTQYF

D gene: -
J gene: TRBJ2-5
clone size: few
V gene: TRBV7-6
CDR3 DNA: TGTGCCAGCAGCTTAAAGTTTGGAGGCCCAGAGACCCAGTACTTC
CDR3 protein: CASSLKFGGPETQYF

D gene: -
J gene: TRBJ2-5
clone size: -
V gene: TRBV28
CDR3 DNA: TGTGCCAGCAGTAATAAGTTGGGCGGGTTTGAGACCCAGTACTTC
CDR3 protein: CASSNKLGGFETQYF

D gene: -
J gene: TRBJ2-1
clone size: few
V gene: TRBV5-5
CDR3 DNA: TGTGCCAGCAGCTCGGATTTTCGACAGGTCAGTCTGCAGCAGTTCTTC
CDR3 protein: CASSSDFRQVSLQQFF

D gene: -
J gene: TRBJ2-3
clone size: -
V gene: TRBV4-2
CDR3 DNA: TGTGCCAGCAGCCAAGTCGGCCGCGGGACAGATACGCAGTATTTT
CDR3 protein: CASSQVGRGTDTQYF

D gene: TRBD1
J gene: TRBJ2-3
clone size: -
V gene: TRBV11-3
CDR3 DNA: TGTGCCAGCAGTGGTCGGGATGGACAGGGCACAGATACGCAGTATTTT
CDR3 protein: CASSGRDGQGTDTQYF

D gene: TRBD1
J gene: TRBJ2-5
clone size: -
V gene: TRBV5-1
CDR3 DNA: TGCGCCAGCAGCTTGCAGGGGGCTGGGTTCGGGGAGACCCAGTACTTC
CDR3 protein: CASSLQGAGFGETQYF

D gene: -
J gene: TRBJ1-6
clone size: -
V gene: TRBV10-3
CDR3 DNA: TGTGCCATCAGTGAGAGCCAGGGGTCGACACCCCTCCACTTT
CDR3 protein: CAISESQGSTPLHF

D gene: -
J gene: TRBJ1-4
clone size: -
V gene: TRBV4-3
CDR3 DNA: TGCGCCAGCAGCCAGCGGGCTTCAACTAATGAAAAACTGTTTTTT
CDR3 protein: CASSQRASTNEKLFF

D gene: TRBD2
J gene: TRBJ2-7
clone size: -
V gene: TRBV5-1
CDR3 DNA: TGCGCCAGCAGCTTAGGTAGCGGGCTCCCTCTCGAGCAGTACTTC
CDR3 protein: CASSLGSGLPLEQYF